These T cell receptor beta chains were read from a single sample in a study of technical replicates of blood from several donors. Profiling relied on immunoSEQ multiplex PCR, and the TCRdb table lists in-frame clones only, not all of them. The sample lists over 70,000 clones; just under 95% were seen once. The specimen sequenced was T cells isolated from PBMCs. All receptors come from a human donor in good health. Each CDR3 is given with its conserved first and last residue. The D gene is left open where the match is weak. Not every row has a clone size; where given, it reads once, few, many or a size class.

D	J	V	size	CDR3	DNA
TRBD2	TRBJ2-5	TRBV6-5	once	CASSRGTRGLETQYF	TGTGCCAGCAGCCGCGGGACTAGGGGCCTGGAGACCCAGTACTTC
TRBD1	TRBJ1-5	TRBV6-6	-	CASSALQGYIAQPQHF	TGTGCCAGCAGTGCACTACAGGGGTATATAGCTCAGCCCCAGCATTTT
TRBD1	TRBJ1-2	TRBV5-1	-	CASSNGDRDDYGYTF	TGCGCCAGCAGCAACGGGGACAGGGACGACTATGGCTACACCTTC
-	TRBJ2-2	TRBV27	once	CASSFSYTGELFF	TGTGCCAGCAGTTTTAGTTACACCGGGGAGCTGTTTTTT
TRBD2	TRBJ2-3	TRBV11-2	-	CASSLWAFSGYSTDTQYF	TGTGCCAGCAGCTTATGGGCGTTTAGCGGGTATAGCACAGATACGCAGTATTTT
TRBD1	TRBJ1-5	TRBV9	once	CASSPPSGQGKGNQPQHF	TGTGCCAGCAGCCCCCCCTCGGGACAGGGGAAAGGGAATCAGCCCCAGCATTTT
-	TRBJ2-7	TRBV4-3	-	CASSQGLPYEQYF	TGCGCCAGCAGCCAAGGACTGCCCTACGAGCAGTACTTC
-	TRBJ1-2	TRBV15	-	CATSRGTTNYGYTF	TGTGCCACCAGCAGGGGGACAACTAACTATGGCTACACCTTC
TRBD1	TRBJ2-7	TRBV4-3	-	CASSQGTGGPLLSYEQYF	TGCGCCAGCAGCCAAGGGACAGGGGGCCCACTACTGTCCTACGAGCAGTACTTC
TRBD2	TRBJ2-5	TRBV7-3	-	CASSLGLAEQETQYF	TGTGCCAGCAGCTTAGGACTAGCGGAACAAGAGACCCAGTACTTC
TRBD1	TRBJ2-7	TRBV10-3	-	CAIALSEGRAGTGDLAGVSHEQYF	TGTGCCATCGCCCTGAGTGAAGGGAGAGCCGGGACAGGGGATTTGGCGGGAGTGTCCCACGAGCAGTACTTC
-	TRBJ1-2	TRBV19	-	CASSIKVKQTF	TGTGCCAGTAGTATTAAGGTGAAACAGACCTTC
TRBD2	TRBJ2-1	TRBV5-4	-	CASSPPSGAGGPNEQFF	TGTGCCAGCAGCCCCCCTTCCGGGGCGGGAGGGCCGAATGAGCAGTTCTTC
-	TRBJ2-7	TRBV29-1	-	CSGRDSPYEQYF	TGCAGCGGGAGGGACAGTCCCTACGAGCAGTACTTC
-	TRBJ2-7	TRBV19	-	CASNPSVGGDYEQYF	TGTGCCAGTAACCCGTCGGTAGGGGGAGACTACGAGCAGTACTTC
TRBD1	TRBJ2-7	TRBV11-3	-	CASSSPRDRNNYEQYF	TGTGCCAGCAGCTCCCCCCGGGACAGGAACAACTACGAGCAGTACTTC
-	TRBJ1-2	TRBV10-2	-	CASSESTQRHYGYTF	TGCGCCAGCAGTGAGTCCACTCAACGCCACTATGGCTACACCTTC
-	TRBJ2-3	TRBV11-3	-	CASSSTDTQYF	TGTGCCAGCAGCTCAACAGATACGCAGTATTTT
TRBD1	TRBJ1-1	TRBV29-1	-	CSVSGTGAAEAFF	TGCAGCGTCTCCGGGACAGGGGCCGCTGAAGCTTTCTTT
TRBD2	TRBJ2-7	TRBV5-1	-	CASSIREGLGEQYF	TGCGCCAGCAGCATCCGGGAGGGCCTTGGCGAGCAGTACTTC
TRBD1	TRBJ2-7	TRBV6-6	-	CASSYSWTGSHEQYF	TGTGCCAGCAGTTACTCATGGACAGGGTCTCACGAGCAGTACTTC
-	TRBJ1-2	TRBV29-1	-	CSVEERIDGVTNYGYTF	TGCAGCGTTGAAGAAAGAATAGACGGGGTCACTAACTATGGCTACACCTTC
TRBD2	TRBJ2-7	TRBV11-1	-	CASSLPRPAGISYEQYF	TGTGCCAGCAGCTTGCCGAGACCAGCGGGGATCTCCTACGAGCAGTACTTC
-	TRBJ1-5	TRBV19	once	CASSIGEDQPQHF	TGTGCCAGTAGTATCGGAGAGGATCAGCCCCAGCATTTT
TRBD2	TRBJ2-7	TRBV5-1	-	CASSLGLADEQYF	TGCGCCAGCAGCTTAGGCCTAGCGGATGAGCAGTACTTC
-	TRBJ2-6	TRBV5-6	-	CASSLQGTGANVLTF	TGTGCCAGCAGCTTACAGGGCACTGGGGCCAACGTCCTGACTTTC
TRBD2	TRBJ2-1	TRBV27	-	CASHSGTTKRDEQFF	TGTGCCAGCCACTCCGGGACTACCAAAAGGGATGAGCAGTTCTTC
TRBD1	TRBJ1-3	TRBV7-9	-	CASSSLDREAGNTIYF	TGTGCCAGCAGCTCCTTGGACAGGGAAGCAGGAAACACCATATATTTT
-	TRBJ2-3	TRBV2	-	CASVGAGTDTQYF	TGTGCCAGCGTAGGAGCAGGCACAGATACGCAGTATTTT
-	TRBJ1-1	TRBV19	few	CASNLGGMNTEAFF	TGTGCCAGTAACTTGGGGGGGATGAACACTGAAGCTTTCTTT
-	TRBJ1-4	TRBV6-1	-	CASSELYAEKLFF	TGTGCCAGCAGTGAACTATACGCTGAAAAACTGTTTTTT
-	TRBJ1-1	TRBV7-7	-	CASSRQMNTEAFF	TGTGCTAGCAGTCGACAGATGAACACTGAAGCTTTCTTT
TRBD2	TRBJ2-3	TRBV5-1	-	CASSFGSSGSNVDTQYF	TGCGCCAGCAGCTTTGGGTCTAGCGGGAGTAACGTAGATACGCAGTATTTT
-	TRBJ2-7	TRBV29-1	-	CSVRTTGSYEQYF	TGCAGCGTCAGGACCACAGGTTCCTACGAGCAGTACTTC
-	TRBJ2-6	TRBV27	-	CASSPFWSGANVLTF	TGTGCCAGCAGCCCCTTCTGGAGTGGGGCCAACGTCCTGACTTTC
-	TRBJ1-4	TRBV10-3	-	CAISESRLDRWSEKLFF	TGTGCCATCAGTGAGTCGAGACTTGACAGGTGGTCGGAAAAACTGTTTTTT
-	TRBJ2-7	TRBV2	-	CASKEGQSYEQYF	TGTGCCAGCAAAGAAGGACAGTCCTACGAGCAGTACTTC